These 21 T cell receptor beta chains share one sample of origin, sequenced in a study of cytomegalovirus exposure and HLA in healthy donors. PCR was performed using 60 Vbeta and 13 Jbeta primers. Here immunoSEQ multiplex PCR was the method, and the copy in TCRdb shows in-frame clones only, minus some. The sample shows 200,000 to 300,000 clones, approximately 84% of them seen only once. Sequencing was performed on PBMCs. Every receptor here comes from a woman aged 40 to 49 in good health and CMV-seropositive.

The chain is built from TRBV19 and TRBJ2-1; TRBD2 is a possible D gene (5 bases). Per the germline V gene, CDR1 is LNHDA and CDR2 is SQIVND (reference sequence). CDR3 length: 15 residues. V gave up 4 bases and J gave up 0 bases, with 10 bases separating them. The CDR3 reads CASSSGLSSYNEQFF. For the CDR3, the DNA is TGTGCCAGTAGTAGCGGGTTAAGCTCCTACAATGAGCAGTTCTTC.

This chain joins TRBV7-9 and TRBJ1-1; 7 nucleotides align to TRBD1. This CDR3 is 14 amino acids long. J lost 1 base, V lost 10 bases, and 9 bases had no gene match. The germline CDR1 and CDR2 sequences are SEHNR and FQNEAQ (reference sequence). In nucleotides, the CDR3 is TGTGCCACGACCCTACAGGGGAAGAACACTGAAGCTTTCTTT. Translating gives CATTLQGKNTEAFF. Drawing the rest from reference TRBV7-9 and TRBJ1-1, the complete variable domain is DTGVSQNPRHKITKRGQNVTFRCDPISEHNRLYWYRQTLGQGPEFLTYFQNEAQLEKSRLLSDRFSAERPKGSFSTLEIQRTEQGDSAMYLCATTLQGKNTEAFFGQGTRLTVV.

The chain carries TRBV29-1 and TRBJ1-2; 7 bases map to TRBD1. After removal of 7 bases from V and 7 bases from J, the junction contained 15 bases not matched to a gene. CDR1 is SQVTM, CDR2 ANQGSEA, per germline. This CDR3 spans 14 amino acids. CDR3 coding DNA: TGCAGCGCCATCTGGACAGGATCCGTATCTGGCTACACCTTC. Its protein is CSAIWTGSVSGYTF.

The rearrangement links TRBV30 to TRBJ1-1; 8 nucleotides match TRBD1. CDR1 and CDR2 from the germline V gene are GTSNPN and SVGIG (reference sequence). This CDR3 has 13 amino acids. Trimming at V came to 5 bases and at J to 8 bases, leaving 10 bases not matched to a gene. The CDR3 reads CAWHRGATVEAFF. The CDR3 DNA is TGTGCCTGGCACAGGGGGGCAACGGTAGAAGCTTTCTTT.

This clone was found a few times. The chain couples TRBV11-2 to TRBJ2-3, with D possibly matching TRBD2 (5 bases). Germline-derived CDR1 and CDR2 are SGHAT and FQNNGV. There are 15 residues in the CDR3. V was shortened by 3 bases and J by 4 bases, with 14 bases between the two germline ends. The CDR3 sequence is CASSFGSPGADTQYF. The CDR3 DNA sequence: TGTGCCAGCAGCTTCGGGTCTCCCGGGGCAGATACGCAGTATTTT.

This clone has only a few counts. The rearrangement joins TRBV7-2 to TRBJ1-2; 9 bases agree with TRBD1. CDR1 and CDR2 (germline): SGHTA, FQGNSA. The J segment lost 8 bases and the V segment lost 1 base, leaving 11 bases of the junction unmatched. This CDR3 contains 16 residues. The CDR3 DNA is TGTGCCAGCAGCTTAGGGGTCCCGGGACAGGGACACGGCTACACCTTC. Its translation is CASSLGVPGQGHGYTF.

The rearrangement joins TRBV4-2 to TRBJ1-3; D might be TRBD1 (5 bases). CDR3 size: 18 residues. Germline CDR1 and CDR2: LGHNA and YNFKEQ. The ends were cut back, 0 bases at V and 3 bases at J, with 18 bases in the middle. CDR3 protein: CASSQEYGGGGYGNTIYF. The CDR3, as DNA: TGTGCCAGCAGCCAAGAATACGGGGGGGGAGGGTATGGAAACACCATATATTTT.

The gene calls are TRBV30 and TRBJ1-2; TRBD1 might be the D (5 bases). Germline loops: CDR1 GTSNPN, CDR2 SVGIG (reference sequence). This CDR3 is 15 amino acids long. With 1 base removed from V and 6 bases from J, the gap between germline ends came to 18 bases. The CDR3 DNA reads as TGTGCCTGGAGTGCTGGGGCAGGATCATGGCATGGCTACACCTTC. Translating it yields CAWSAGAGSWHGYTF.

V and J are TRBV7-8 and TRBJ1-1, with TRBD1 as a possible D gene (5 bases). This CDR3 spans 15 amino acids. V lost 1 base and J lost 4, with 13 bases in between. Looked up from germline, CDR1 is SGHVS and CDR2 is FQNEAQ. The CDR3 here is CASSLGQRGSTEAFF. As DNA, the CDR3 is TGTGCCAGCAGCTTAGGCCAAAGGGGCAGCACTGAAGCTTTCTTT.

V and J are TRBV18 and TRBJ2-2; TRBD1 matches at 8 bases. The CDR3 is 17 amino acids. CDR1 KGHSH and CDR2 LQKENI come from the germline V gene. With V trimmed by 3 bases and J by 0 bases, 6 bases remained unmatched. In DNA, the CDR3 is TGTGCCAGCTCACCTGATACGACAGGGGCGAACACCGGGGAGCTGTTTTTT. Translating it yields CASSPDTTGANTGELFF.

V usage is TRBV7-2 and J usage is TRBJ2-5; 9 positions agree with TRBD2. The CDR3 spans 18 residues. The germline CDR1 and CDR2 sequences are SGHTA and FQGNSA. V gave up 5 bases and J gave up 4 bases; unmatched junction bases: 17. The CDR3 coding sequence is TGTGCCAGCAGCCGGGAGCTAGCGGGAAGGATTGGGAGAGAGACCCAGTACTTC. It codes for CASSRELAGRIGRETQYF.

The chain joins TRBV13 to TRBJ1-2; D gene ambiguous. Between the trimmed V and J ends, which lost 2 bases and 1 base, there was a span of 17 bases. Germline V CDR1 and CDR2: PRHDT, FYEKMQ (reference sequence). This CDR3 comprises 17 residues. The CDR3 reads CASSLQTPGRDNYGYTF. In nucleotides, the CDR3 is TGTGCCAGCAGCTTACAAACCCCCGGGAGGGATAACTATGGCTACACCTTC.

The V gene is TRBV7-3, the J gene TRBJ2-7; tentative D call: TRBD2 (6 bases). V gave up 5 bases and J gave up 3 bases, with 11 bases separating them. Germline V lookup: CDR1 SGHTA, CDR2 FQGTGA. This CDR3 spans 13 amino acids. The CDR3 spells CASSRGLNYEQYF. The DNA of the CDR3 is TGTGCCAGCAGCCGGGGACTTAACTACGAGCAGTACTTC.

V usage is TRBV7-2 and J usage is TRBJ1-2; possibly TRBD1 for D (5 bases). V lost 5 bases to trimming and J lost 1 base, with 20 bases between them. The CDR3 is 17 residues long. Germline V lookup: CDR1 SGHTA, CDR2 FQGNSA. CDR3 protein: CASSLRGTATINYGYTF. DNA of the CDR3: TGTGCCAGCAGCCTACGCGGGACGGCGACTATTAACTATGGCTACACCTTC.

Concerning this clone itself: At one boundary the junction diverges from the germline segment, which might be a read error. The chain couples TRBV19 to TRBJ1-5, with 7 bases that match TRBD1. This CDR3 contains 14 residues. CDR1 and CDR2 from the germline V gene are LNHDA and SQIVND (reference sequence). The CDR3 nucleotides are TGTGCCAGGAGTACAGGGGCCCGCAATCAGCCCCAGCATTTT. Translated: CARSTGARNQPQHF.

This chain connects TRBV18 to TRBJ2-7; 9 bases are a match to TRBD2. Germline values: CDR1 KGHSH, CDR2 LQKENI. V dropped 1 base and J dropped 4; count of bases not matched to a gene: 8. There are 16 residues in the CDR3. The CDR3 DNA sequence: TGTGCCAGCTCACCACTCGGCGGACTAGCGCATTACGAGCAGTACTTC. This codes for CASSPLGGLAHYEQYF.

This chain links TRBV6-1 with TRBJ2-3; tentatively, D is TRBD2 (6 bases). V was clipped by 3 bases and J by 2 bases, with 15 bases between them. Germline V gene sequence: CDR1 MNHNS, CDR2 SASEGT. The CDR3 is made up of 16 amino acids. CDR3 residues: CASSEVVGRPTDTQYF. The CDR3 bases are TGTGCCAGCAGTGAGGTAGTGGGGAGGCCCACAGATACGCAGTATTTT.

The chain joins TRBV4-3 to TRBJ1-2; TRBD1 aligns across 10 bases. CDR3 length: 15 residues. Germline CDR1 reads LGHNA; CDR2 reads YSLEER. With 0 bases clipped from V and 8 bases from J, the junction kept 6 bases outside the gene matches. The CDR3: CASSQEMGQGRGYTF. In DNA, the CDR3 is TGCGCCAGCAGCCAAGAAATGGGACAGGGGAGAGGCTACACCTTC.

The gene calls are TRBV9 and TRBJ1-2; 8 positions agree with TRBD1. Germline-derived CDR1 and CDR2 are SGDLS and YYNGEE. The CDR3 is made up of 15 amino acids. V was clipped by 3 bases and J by 0 bases; unmatched bases: 4. DNA of the CDR3: TGTGCCAGCAGCGCACAGGGGGATTCTAACTATGGCTACACCTTC. This sequence encodes CASSAQGDSNYGYTF.

The V gene is TRBV30, the J gene TRBJ2-1, with TRBD2 identical over 7 bases. The J segment lost 1 base and the V segment lost 1 base, leaving 4 bases of the junction unmatched. Germline lookup yields CDR1 GTSNPN and CDR2 SVGIG (reference sequence). The CDR3 is 15 amino acids. The CDR3 DNA sequence: TGTGCCTGGAGTGGAAGCGGGATTTCCTACAATGAGCAGTTCTTC. Its translation: CAWSGSGISYNEQFF.

The V gene is TRBV9, the J gene TRBJ2-1; 8 nucleotides agree with TRBD2. Looked up from germline, CDR1 is SGDLS and CDR2 is YYNGEE. The CDR3 is 19 amino acids. Trimming cost V 3 bases and J 0 bases; bases outside gene matches: 14. CDR3 nucleotides: TGTGCCAGCAGCGAGAGGGGGGTTGGGACTAGAAGCTCCTACAATGAGCAGTTCTTC. Translated, it gives CASSERGVGTRSSYNEQFF.